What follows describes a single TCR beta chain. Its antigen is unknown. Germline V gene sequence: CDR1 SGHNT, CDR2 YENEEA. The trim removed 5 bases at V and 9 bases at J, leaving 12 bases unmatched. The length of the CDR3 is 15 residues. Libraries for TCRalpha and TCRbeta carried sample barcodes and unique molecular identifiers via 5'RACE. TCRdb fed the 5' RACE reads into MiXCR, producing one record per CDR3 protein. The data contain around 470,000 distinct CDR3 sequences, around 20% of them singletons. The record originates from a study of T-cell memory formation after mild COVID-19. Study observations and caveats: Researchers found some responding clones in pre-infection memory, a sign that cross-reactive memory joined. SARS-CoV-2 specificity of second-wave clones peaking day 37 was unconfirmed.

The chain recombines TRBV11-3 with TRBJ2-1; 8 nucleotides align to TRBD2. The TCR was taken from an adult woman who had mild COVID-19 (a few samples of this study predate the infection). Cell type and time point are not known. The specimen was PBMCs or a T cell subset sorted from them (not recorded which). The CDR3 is CASSPVTGGLGEQFF. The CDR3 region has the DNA TGTGCCAGCAGCCCCGTGACGGGAGGGCTGGGTGAGCAGTTCTTC.